A single sample is the source of the 20 T cell receptor beta chains below, sequenced in a study of regulatory T cells. Overall study results and limits: In CD3G-deficient patients, conventional CD4+ T cells were enriched for hydrophobic CDR3 residues at positions 6 and 7.

Amplification used 52 TRBV primers and 13 TRBJ primers. The protocol was immunoSEQ multiplex PCR, while the TCRdb copy is restricted to in-frame clones and leaves out a portion. Of almost 30,000 clones listed, 85% to 95% are singletons. These receptors are not linked to any known antigen. The sample comprised conventional CD4+ T cells sorted from blood. The receptor source for this set is a young adult with CD3G deficiency.

This chain joins TRBV19 and TRBJ1-2; D remains ambiguous. The germline V gene encodes CDR1 LNHDA and CDR2 SQIVND (reference sequence). Between the trimmed V and J ends, which lost 3 bases and 2 bases, there was a span of 13 bases. The CDR3 totals 15 residues. This CDR3 is CASSMSDRQNYGYTF. The CDR3 DNA reads TGTGCCAGTAGTATGTCGGACCGTCAGAACTATGGCTACACCTTC. Full variable domain (missing parts from reference TRBV19 and TRBJ1-2): DGGITQSPKYLFRKEGQNVTLSCEQNLNHDAMYWYRQDPGQGLRLIYYSQIVNDFQKGDIAEGYSVSREKKESFPLTVTSAQKNPTAFYLCASSMSDRQNYGYTFGSGTRLTVV.

V gene TRBV21-1 combines with J gene TRBJ1-3. TRBV21-1 is tagged as a pseudogene. The CDR3 runs to 18 residues. The CDR3 region has the DNA TGTGCCAGCAGTGTCGAGGGGGGCCCCTCCTTCTCTGGAAACACCATATATTTT. Amino acid sequence: CASSVEGGPSFSGNTIYF.

This clone appeared once. The J gene is TRBJ1-2, the V gene TRBV19, with D possibly matching TRBD1 (6 bases). Germline V gene data show CDR1 as LNHDA and CDR2 as SQIVND (reference sequence). This CDR3 is 13 amino acids long. Trimming shortened V by 4 bases and J by 4 bases, and 10 bases separated the two germline ends. CDR3 region: CASSTQDSYGYTF. The DNA of the CDR3 is TGTGCCAGTAGTACACAGGACAGCTATGGCTACACCTTC. The complete variable domain, with remaining parts taken from reference TRBV19 and TRBJ1-2, reads DGGITQSPKYLFRKEGQNVTLSCEQNLNHDAMYWYRQDPGQGLRLIYYSQIVNDFQKGDIAEGYSVSREKKESFPLTVTSAQKNPTAFYLCASSTQDSYGYTFGSGTRLTVV.

The CDR3 protein is CASSEYRGLTYEQYF. Written as DNA, the CDR3 is TGTGCCAGCAGTGAATACAGGGGGCTTACCTACGAGCAGTACTTC. V gene TRBV6-1 combines with J gene TRBJ2-7; TRBD1 aligns across 9 bases. The CDR3 spans 15 residues. Trimming at V came to 2 bases and at J to 2 bases, leaving 4 bases not matched to a gene. Germline loops: CDR1 MNHNS, CDR2 SASEGT.

The V call is TRBV9, the J call TRBJ2-3; D remains ambiguous. The V end was cut by 3 bases, the J end by 0 bases, with 8 bases between. CDR3 length: 14 amino acids. The germline CDR1 and CDR2 sequences are SGDLS and YYNGEE. This chain's CDR3 is CASSALSSTDTQYF. The CDR3, as DNA: TGTGCCAGCAGCGCCCTCTCTAGCACAGATACGCAGTATTTT.

This clone occurred once. V gene TRBV10-1 combines with J gene TRBJ1-1, with a tentative D call TRBD1 (6 bases). The CDR3 is 15 residues long. In germline, CDR1 is WNHNN, CDR2 SYGVQD (reference sequence). Trimming took off 4 bases at V and 2 bases at J, with 14 bases between the two ends. As DNA, the CDR3 is TGCGCCAGCAGTGCCCCACAGGGAGTCAACACTGAAGCTTTCTTT. Translating it yields CASSAPQGVNTEAFF.

The chain couples TRBV7-8 to TRBJ2-2, with D tentatively TRBD2 (5 bases). The CDR3 consists of 14 residues. Trimming removed 2 bases from V and 7 bases from J, with 11 bases in between. CDR1 and CDR2 (germline): SGHVS, FQNEAQ. The CDR3 here is CASSLKVRGGELFF. Written as DNA, the CDR3 is TGTGCCAGCAGCTTAAAAGTTCGGGGCGGGGAGCTGTTTTTT.

This clone was observed a single time. This chain links TRBV6-6 with TRBJ1-2; 7 nucleotides align to TRBD1. There are 14 residues in the CDR3. CDR1 MNHNY and CDR2 SVGAGI come from the germline V gene (reference sequence). The V and J ends lost 6 bases and 7 bases, in that order; junction bases with no gene match: 11. The CDR3 region is CASRLQLQGSGYTF. The CDR3 DNA sequence: TGTGCCAGCAGACTCCAGTTACAGGGGAGTGGCTACACCTTC.

The rearrangement joins TRBV7-2 to TRBJ1-2, with TRBD1 matching over 9 bases. Looked up from germline, CDR1 is SGHTA and CDR2 is FQGNSA. The CDR3 has 14 amino acids. V lost 0 bases and J lost 8; bases outside the gene matches: 4. In DNA form, the CDR3 reads TGTGCCAGCAGCTTAGCGGGACAGGGACAGGGCTACACCTTC. The encoded protein is CASSLAGQGQGYTF.

This clone was seen just once. The chain employs TRBV7-8 and TRBJ2-1, with TRBD2 matching over 8 bases. This CDR3 spans 16 amino acids. V was pared by 2 bases and J by 6 bases, with 9 bases of the junction left unmatched. Germline-derived CDR1 and CDR2 are SGHVS and FQNEAQ. CDR3 loop: CASSLSPAGGSNEQFF. CDR3 sequence (DNA): TGTGCCAGCAGCTTAAGTCCGGCGGGAGGTTCCAATGAGCAGTTCTTC.

V is TRBV6-1 and J is TRBJ1-3, with D hard to call. The CDR3 sequence is 11 residues long. Trimming removed 6 bases at V and 8 bases at J, with 8 bases between. CDR1 MNHNS and CDR2 SASEGT come from the germline V gene. The CDR3 region has the DNA TGTGCCAGCAGGACTCGGCACACCATATATTTT. Amino acids: CASRTRHTIYF.

The chain recombines TRBV28 with TRBJ2-7, with 9 bases matching TRBD2. Losses at the gene ends were 6 bases for V and 6 bases for J; bases not matched to a gene: 12. Germline-derived CDR1 and CDR2 are MDHEN and SYDVKM. This CDR3 spans 15 amino acids. The CDR3 is CASRDGGSGSPEQYF. CDR3 nucleotide sequence: TGTGCCAGCAGGGATGGGGGTAGCGGGAGCCCCGAGCAGTACTTC.

This chain links TRBV6-4 with TRBJ1-2; 7 bases are shared with TRBD1. The germline gives CDR1 MRHNA, CDR2 SNTAGT. V trimming: 0 bases; J trimming: 7 bases; junction bases outside the gene matches: 5. The CDR3 is 14 amino acids. The CDR3 reads CASSDSRQGRGYTF. Here the CDR3 DNA reads TGTGCCAGCAGTGACTCTCGACAGGGTCGTGGCTACACCTTC.

This rearrangement joins TRBV19 to TRBJ2-3; TRBD1 or TRBD2 may be the D gene (5 bases each). V was trimmed by 5 bases and J by 10 bases, leaving 16 bases between them. The germline V gene encodes CDR1 LNHDA and CDR2 SQIVND (reference sequence). This CDR3 is 13 amino acids long. DNA of the CDR3: TGTGCCAGTAGTGGAAACATGGGGACGCCGCAGTATTTT. It translates to CASSGNMGTPQYF. The complete variable domain, with remaining parts taken from reference TRBV19 and TRBJ2-3, reads DGGITQSPKYLFRKEGQNVTLSCEQNLNHDAMYWYRQDPGQGLRLIYYSQIVNDFQKGDIAEGYSVSREKKESFPLTVTSAQKNPTAFYLCASSGNMGTPQYFGPGTRLTVL.

The CDR3 bases are TGTGCCAGCAGTGGGGACAGTCGAAGGGCCTACGAGCAGTACTTC. Protein sequence: CASSGDSRRAYEQYF. V gene TRBV28 combines with J gene TRBJ2-7, with TRBD1 matching over 7 bases. CDR3 length equals 15 residues. Germline loops: CDR1 MDHEN, CDR2 SYDVKM. V was clipped by 5 bases and J by 2 bases; unmatched bases: 9.

This clone was detected once. The chain has TRBV7-3 and TRBJ2-7; D is unresolved. CDR1 is SGHTA, CDR2 FQGTGA, per germline. This CDR3 region has 13 residues. Trimming pared 5 bases from V and 7 bases from J, leaving 15 bases between. The CDR3 protein is CASSPNGPREQYF. The CDR3 DNA is TGTGCCAGCAGCCCCAATGGGCCAAGGGAGCAGTACTTC.

The chain has TRBV28 and TRBJ2-1, with D hard to call. Trimming took off 4 bases at V and 8 bases at J, with 15 bases between the two ends. Germline loops: CDR1 MDHEN, CDR2 SYDVKM. The CDR3 has 14 amino acids. CDR3 in amino acids: CASSYEYGSYEQFF. The CDR3 coding sequence is TGTGCCAGCAGTTACGAATACGGATCCTATGAGCAGTTCTTC.

V usage is TRBV5-1 and J usage is TRBJ1-1; D is unclear. This CDR3 is 15 amino acids long. Germline CDR1 reads SGHRS; CDR2 reads YFSETQ. V gave up 4 bases and J gave up 0 bases, with 13 bases separating them. CDR3 residues: CASSPSGVVNTEAFF. In DNA, the CDR3 is TGCGCCAGCAGCCCGTCGGGTGTCGTGAACACTGAAGCTTTCTTT.

The V and J genes are TRBV7-2 and TRBJ2-3; 11 bases fit TRBD2. This CDR3 has 17 residues. With V trimmed by 1 base and J by 4 bases, 7 bases remained unmatched. Per the germline V gene, CDR1 is SGHTA and CDR2 is FQGNSA. The DNA for the CDR3 is TGTGCCAGCAGCTTAGGTAGCGGGGGGGCGGTGGCAGATACGCAGTATTTT. Translated, it gives CASSLGSGGAVADTQYF.

The chain joins TRBV7-9 to TRBJ2-2, with 7 positions matching TRBD1. Germline CDR1 reads SEHNR; CDR2 reads FQNEAQ (reference sequence). This CDR3 has 16 amino acids. V lost 5 bases to trimming and J lost 6 bases; unmatched junction nucleotides: 12. CDR3 coding DNA: TGTGCCAGCAGCCAAACAGGGGTTTATATCCCCGGGGAGCTGTTTTTT. Translation: CASSQTGVYIPGELFF. Variable domain in full (rest from reference TRBV7-9 and TRBJ2-2): DTGVSQNPRHKITKRGQNVTFRCDPISEHNRLYWYRQTLGQGPEFLTYFQNEAQLEKSRLLSDRFSAERPKGSFSTLEIQRTEQGDSAMYLCASSQTGVYIPGELFFGEGSRLTVL.